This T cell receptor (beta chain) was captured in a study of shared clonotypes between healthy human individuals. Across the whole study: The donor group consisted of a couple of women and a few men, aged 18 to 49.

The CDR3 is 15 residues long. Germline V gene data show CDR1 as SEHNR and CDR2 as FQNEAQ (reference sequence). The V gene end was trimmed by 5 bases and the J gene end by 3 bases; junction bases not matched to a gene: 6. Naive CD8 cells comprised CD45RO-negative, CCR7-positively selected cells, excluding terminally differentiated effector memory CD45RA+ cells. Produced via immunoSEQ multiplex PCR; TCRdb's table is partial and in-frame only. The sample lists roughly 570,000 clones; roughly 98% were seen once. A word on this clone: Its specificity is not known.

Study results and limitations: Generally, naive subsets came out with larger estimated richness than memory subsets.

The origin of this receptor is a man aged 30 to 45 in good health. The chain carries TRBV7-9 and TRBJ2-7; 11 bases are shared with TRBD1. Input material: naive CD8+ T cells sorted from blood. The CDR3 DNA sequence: TGTGCCAGCAGCGGACAGGGGGCTAGGGTCTACGAGCAGTACTTC. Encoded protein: CASSGQGARVYEQYF.